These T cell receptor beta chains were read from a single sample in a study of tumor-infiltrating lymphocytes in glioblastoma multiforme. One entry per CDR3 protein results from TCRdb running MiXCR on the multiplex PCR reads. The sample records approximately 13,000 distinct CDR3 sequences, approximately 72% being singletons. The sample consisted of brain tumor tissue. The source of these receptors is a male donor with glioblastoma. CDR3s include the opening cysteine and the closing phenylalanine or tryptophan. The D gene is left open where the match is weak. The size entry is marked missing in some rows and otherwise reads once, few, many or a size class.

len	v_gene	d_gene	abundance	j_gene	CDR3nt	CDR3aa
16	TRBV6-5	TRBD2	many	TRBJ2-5	TGTGCCAGCAGTTATGTTTCTAGCGGAGGTGGGGAGACCCAGTACTTC	CASSYVSSGGGETQYF
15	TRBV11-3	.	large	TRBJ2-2	TGTGCCAGCAGCTTAGGGGGGACGAACACCGGGGAGCTGTTTTTT	CASSLGGTNTGELFF
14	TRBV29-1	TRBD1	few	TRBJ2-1	TGCAGCGCCAGCCAGGGGGAGCCCTACAATGGGCAGTCCTTC	CSASQGEPYNGQSF
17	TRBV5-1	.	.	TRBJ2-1	TGCGCCAGCAATCTCCAGCAATCGAGGGACTCCTACAATGAGCGGTTCTTC	CASNLQQSRDSYNERFF
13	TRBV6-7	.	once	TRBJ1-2	TGTGCCAGTCTTCCACAGGGATCACCTGGCTACACCTTC	CASLPQGSPGYTF
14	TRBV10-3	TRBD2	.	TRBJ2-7	TGTGCCATGGGGACTAGCGGAGAGTCCTACGAGCAGTACTTC	CAMGTSGESYEQYF
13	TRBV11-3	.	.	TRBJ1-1	TGTGCCAGCAGGGGGAGGATCTACACTGAAGCTTTCTTT	CASRGRIYTEAFF
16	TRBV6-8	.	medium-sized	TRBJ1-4	TGTGCCAGCAGCCATCCCCGCCAGACAACTAATGAAAAACTGTTTTTT	CASSHPRQTTNEKLFF
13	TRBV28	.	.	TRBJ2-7	TGTGCCAGCAGTTCACAGGCTATGTACGAGCAATACTTC	CASSSQAMYEQYF
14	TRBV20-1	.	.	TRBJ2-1	TGCAGTGCTAGAGATGAGGCAGAGCTGTGTAAGCAGTTCTTC	CSARDEAELCKQFF
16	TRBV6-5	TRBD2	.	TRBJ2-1	TGTGCCAGCAGTGCAAGGGGACGGGAGGCCTACAATGAGCAGTTCTTC	CASSARGREAYNEQFF
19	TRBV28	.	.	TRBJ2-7	TGTGCCAGCACACACTCGTTGGCAGCGGGCCGCCTTCGTACCTACGAGCAGTGCTTC	CASTHSLAAGRLRTYEQCF
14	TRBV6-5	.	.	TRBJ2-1	TGTGCCAGCAGTCCCAGGCCTTATAGCGACTGGCGGTTCTTC	CASSPRPYSDWRFF
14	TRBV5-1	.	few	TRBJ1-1	.	CASSVGTGNTEVFF
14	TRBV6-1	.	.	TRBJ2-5	TGTGCCAGCAGTGACGGGGGGCCTGGAGAGACCCAGTACTTC	CASSDGGPGETQYF
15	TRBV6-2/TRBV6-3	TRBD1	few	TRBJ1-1	TGTGCCAGCAGTTCGGGGACAGGATCGAACACTGAAGCTTTCTTT	CASSSGTGSNTEAFF
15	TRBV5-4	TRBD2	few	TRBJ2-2	TGTGCCAGCGGCCCGTGGCGGGAGCGGTCCGGGGAGCTGTTTTTT	CASGPWRERSGELFF
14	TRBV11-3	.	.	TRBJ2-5	TGTGCCAGCAGCTTAGATGGGAGTACGGAGACCCAGTACTTC	CASSLDGSTETQYF
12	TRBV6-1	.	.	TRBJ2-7	TGTGCCAGCAGACAAATAGCCTACGAGCAGTACTTC	CASRQIAYEQYF
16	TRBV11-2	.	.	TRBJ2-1	TGTGCCAGCAGCTTGCTCAATAGCGGTTCTCACAATGAGCAGTTCTTC	CASSLLNSGSHNEQFF
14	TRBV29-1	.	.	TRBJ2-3	TGCAGCGTTCCAAATGGGGCCAGGACAGATACGCAGTATTTT	CSVPNGARTDTQYF
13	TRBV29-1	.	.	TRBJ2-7	TGCAATGTTGTTACGGAATTGACCTACGGGCAGTACTTC	CNVVTELTYGQYF
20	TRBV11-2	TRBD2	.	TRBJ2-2	TGTGCCAGCACCCCCTCATTCAGCCAAGGGCTAGCGGTAAACACCGGGGAGTTGTTTTTC	CASTPSFSQGLAVNTGELFF
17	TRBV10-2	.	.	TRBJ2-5	TGCGCCAGCAGGGGGAGAGCTGGACTCATCTCGGAGGAGAGCCAGTACTTC	CASRGRAGLISEESQYF
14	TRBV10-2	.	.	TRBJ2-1	TGTGCCAGCAGTGTGTCAGGTAGCCGTGGGTTCCAGTTCTTC	CASSVSGSRGFQFF
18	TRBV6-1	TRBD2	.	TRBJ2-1	TGTGCCAGCAGTCTTGCCGGGACTAGCGGGACCGCTTACAATGAGCAGTTCTTC	CASSLAGTSGTAYNEQFF
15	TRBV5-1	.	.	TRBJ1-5	TGCGCCAGCAGCTTGGTCGGGGGTAGCAATCAGCCCCAGCATTTT	CASSLVGGSNQPQHF
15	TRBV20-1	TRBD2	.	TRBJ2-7	TGCAATACTAGTCGACTAGCGGGAGGAAGGTACGAGCAGTACTTC	CNTSRLAGGRYEQYF
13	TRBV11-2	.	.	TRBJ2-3	TGTGCCAGCAGGTCCGCTCGCTCAGATACGAAGTATTTT	CASRSARSDTKYF
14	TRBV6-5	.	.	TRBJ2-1	TGTGCCAGCAGTCCCAAGCCCTATATCGACGGGCAGTTCTTC	CASSPKPYIDGQFF
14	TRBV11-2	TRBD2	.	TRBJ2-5	TGTGCCAGCAGCTTCGCTAGCGGGATGGAGACCCAGTACTTC	CASSFASGMETQYF
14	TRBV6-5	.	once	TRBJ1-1	TGTGCCAGCAGTTACAACAGGGAAGGACCTGAAGCTTTCTTT	CASSYNREGPEAFF
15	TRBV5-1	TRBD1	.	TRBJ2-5	TGCGCCAGCAGCCCGGTCCAGGGGGCGCGGGAGACCCAGTACTTC	CASSPVQGARETQYF
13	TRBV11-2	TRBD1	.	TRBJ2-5	TGTGCCAGCAGCCGGGACAGGGAAGAGACCCAGTACTTC	CASSRDREETQYF
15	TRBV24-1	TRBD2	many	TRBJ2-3	TGTGCCACCAGTGCCGAGCGGGAGTCCGCAGATACGCAGTATTTT	CATSAERESADTQYF
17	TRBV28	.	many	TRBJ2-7	TGTGCCAGCAGTTTTAACCGAGACAGCTCAAGCTCCTACGAGCAGTACTTC	CASSFNRDSSSSYEQYF
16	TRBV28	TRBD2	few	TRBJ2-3	TGTGCCAGCAGCCACTTAGCGGGAGGCCTCCGTGATACGCAGTATTTT	CASSHLAGGLRDTQYF
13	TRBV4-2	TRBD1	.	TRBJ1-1	TGTGCCAGCAGCCAAGATACCGACAGGGAAACTTTCTTT	CASSQDTDRETFF
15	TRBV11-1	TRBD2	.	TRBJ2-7	TGTGCCGGCAGCGCAACTAGCGGGGGCGTCTACGAGCAGTACTTC	CAGSATSGGVYEQYF
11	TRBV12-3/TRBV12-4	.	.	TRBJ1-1	TGTGCCAGCAGTATAGAGGGTGCGGCTTTCTTT	CASSIEGAAFF
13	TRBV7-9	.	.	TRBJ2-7	TGTGCCAGCAGCGGGACTCCCTCCTACGAGCAGTACTTC	CASSGTPSYEQYF
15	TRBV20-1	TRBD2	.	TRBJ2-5	TGCAGTGCTACGACTAGCGGGAGAAAGGTAGAGACCCAGTACTTC	CSATTSGRKVETQYF
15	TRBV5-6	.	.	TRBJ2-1	TGTGCCAGCAGCTTGGTGTGGGGCTCAGGGTACGAGATGTTCTTC	CASSLVWGSGYEMFF
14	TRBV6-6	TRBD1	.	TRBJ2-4	TGTGTCAGCAGTTCATACAGGGGTTATGACATTCAGTACTTC	CVSSSYRGYDIQYF
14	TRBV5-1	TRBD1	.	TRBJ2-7	TGCGCCAGCAGCCCAGGACAGGAGGCGGGCGAGCAGTACTTC	CASSPGQEAGEQYF
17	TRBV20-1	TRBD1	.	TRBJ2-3	TGCAGTGCTCCCGATCTACGACAGGGATATAACACAGATACGCAGTATTTT	CSAPDLRQGYNTDTQYF
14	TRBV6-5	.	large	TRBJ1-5	TGTGCCAGCAGTCAGGGGTGGGGCAATCAGCCCCAGCATTTT	CASSQGWGNQPQHF
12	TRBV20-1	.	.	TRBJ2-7	TGCAGTGGTAACGATCAGGGCTACGAGCGGTACTTC	CSGNDQGYERYF
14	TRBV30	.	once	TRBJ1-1	TGTGCCTGGAGTTCCCTGGGGGTGATCACTGAGGCTTTCTTT	CAWSSLGVITEAFF
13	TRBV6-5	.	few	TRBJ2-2	TGTGCCAGCTGTTACAAGGGGGCCGGGGAGCTGTTTTTT	CASCYKGAGELFF
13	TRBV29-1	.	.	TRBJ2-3	TGCAGCGTAGCCAGGACTCACACGGATACGCAGTATTTT	CSVARTHTDTQYF
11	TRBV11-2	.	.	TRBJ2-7	TGTGCCAGCAGCTTCACCTACGAGCAGTACTTC	CASSFTYEQYF
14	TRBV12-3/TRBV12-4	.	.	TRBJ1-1	TGTGCCAGCAGTTCACAGGGTGGCACCCCTGAAGCTTTCTTT	CASSSQGGTPEAFF
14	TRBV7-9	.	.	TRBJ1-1	TGTGCCAGCAGCTTACGGGGGGAAATGTCTGAAGCTTTCTTT	CASSLRGEMSEAFF
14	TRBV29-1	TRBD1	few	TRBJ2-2	TGCAGCACACAGACAGGGGTAGACACCGGGGAGCTGTTTTTT	CSTQTGVDTGELFF
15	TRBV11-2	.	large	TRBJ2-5	TGTGCCAGCAGCTTATTTGGGGGCCCTAATAAGACCCAGTACTTC	CASSLFGGPNKTQYF
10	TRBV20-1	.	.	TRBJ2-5	TGCAGTGCCGGTCTGGAGACCCAGTACTTC	CSAGLETQYF